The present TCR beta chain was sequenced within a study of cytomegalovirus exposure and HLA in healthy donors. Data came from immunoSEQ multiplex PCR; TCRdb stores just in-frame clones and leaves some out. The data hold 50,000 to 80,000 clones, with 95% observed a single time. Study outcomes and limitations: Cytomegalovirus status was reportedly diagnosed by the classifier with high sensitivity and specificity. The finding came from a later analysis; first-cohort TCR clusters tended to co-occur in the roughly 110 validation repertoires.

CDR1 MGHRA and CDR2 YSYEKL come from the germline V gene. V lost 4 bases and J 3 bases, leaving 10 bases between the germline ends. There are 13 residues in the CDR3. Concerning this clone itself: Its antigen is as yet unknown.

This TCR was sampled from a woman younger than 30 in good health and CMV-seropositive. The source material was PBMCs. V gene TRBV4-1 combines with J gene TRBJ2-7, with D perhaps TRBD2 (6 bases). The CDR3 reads CASSLQTSYEQYF. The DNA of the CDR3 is TGCGCCAGCAGCCTACAGACTAGCTACGAGCAGTACTTC.